This T cell receptor (beta chain) was recovered during a study of T cell responses to AZD1222 COVID-19 vaccine. After removal of 0 bases from V and 7 bases from J, the junction contained 11 bases not matched to a gene. The CDR3 covers 17 residues. Germline lookup yields CDR1 MGHRA and CDR2 YSYEKL. Only one count was recorded for this clone. The repertoire was sequenced with immunoSEQ multiplex PCR; TCRdb's copy has only in-frame clones and lacks some. The sample records some 110,000 clones, around 90% being singletons. Sequenced here: peripheral blood, sampled on day 0 of AZD1222 vaccination. This sequence originates from an adult in good health. The gene calls are TRBV4-1 and TRBJ2-7, with 11 bases lining up with TRBD1. Written as DNA, the CDR3 is TGCGCCAGCAGCCAAGATCGCGACCGGGACAGGGGGGATGAGCAGTACTTC. Translated, it gives CASSQDRDRDRGDEQYF.